This is a list of T cell receptor beta chains from one sample in a study of T-cell memory formation after mild COVID-19. Via MiXCR, TCRdb re-called the 5' RACE reads, giving one row per CDR3 protein. In the table there are 35,000 to 45,000 distinct CDR3 sequences, 6% to 9.5% of which are singletons. Specimen: PBMCs or a T cell subset sorted from them (not recorded which). The receptors shown here come from a man younger than 30 who had mild COVID-19 (a few samples of this study predate the infection). Cell type and time point are not known. Each CDR3 is given with its conserved first and last residue. D genes are given only for firm matches. Expanded clones are given a class, and other clones once, few, many or no size at all.

CDR3 DNA	CDR3 protein	J gene	D gene	V gene	clone size
TGTGCCAGCTCACCTCCGGGACACAATGAGCAGTTCTTC	CASSPPGHNEQFF	TRBJ2-1	.	TRBV18	.
TGTGCCAGCAGCCGCCGAGCCCAGCGGGGGTTAAGCACAGATACGCAGTATTTT	CASSRRAQRGLSTDTQYF	TRBJ2-3	TRBD2	TRBV13	.
TGTGCCAGCAGTTTGGGAGATACGCAGTATTTT	CASSLGDTQYF	TRBJ2-3	.	TRBV12-3/TRBV12-4	many
TGTGCCGCGGGTCCGGTGGGCGCGCCCCAAGAGACCCAGTACTTC	CAAGPVGAPQETQYF	TRBJ2-5	.	TRBV28	few
TGTGCCAGCTCACCCGGAATTCCAGAGACCCAGTACTTC	CASSPGIPETQYF	TRBJ2-5	.	TRBV18	few
TGTGCCAGCAGCCGCAATGGGGCCGTCCAAGAGACCCAGTACTTC	CASSRNGAVQETQYF	TRBJ2-5	.	TRBV9	few
TGTGCCAGCAGCTTTCGCGGAGGCATGATTTTTCAACAGTACTTC	CASSFRGGMIFQQYF	TRBJ2-7	.	TRBV11-2	few
TGCGCCAGCAGCGAGGGACTAGCGGTTCCCACAGATACGCAGTATTTT	CASSEGLAVPTDTQYF	TRBJ2-3	TRBD2	TRBV5-1	many
TGTGCCAGCAGTGTGAACGGAGGGGGCGGTCAGCCCCAGCATTTT	CASSVNGGGGQPQHF	TRBJ1-5	TRBD1	TRBV2	.
TGTGCCAGCTCACTACGGACAGTTCCCTACGAGCAGTACTTC	CASSLRTVPYEQYF	TRBJ2-7	.	TRBV18	.
TGTGCCAGCAGCCGGGGGGCCGGAAACACCATATATTTT	CASSRGAGNTIYF	TRBJ1-3	.	TRBV3-1	.
TGTGCCAGCAGCGCCACCTCTAGCGGCTCCTACGAGCAGTACTTC	CASSATSSGSYEQYF	TRBJ2-7	TRBD2	TRBV7-2	many
TGCGCCAGCACCGGGGAAAGTGAAGCTTTCTTT	CASTGESEAFF	TRBJ1-1	.	TRBV5-1	many
TGCGCCAGCAGCCAAGGTCGGACAGGAAGGGGGAACATTCAGTACTTC	CASSQGRTGRGNIQYF	TRBJ2-4	TRBD1	TRBV4-3	.
TGTGCCAGCAGCACTCGAACAGATACGCAGTATTTT	CASSTRTDTQYF	TRBJ2-3	.	TRBV9	many
TGTGCCAGCAGCTTATCCCTCGGAGGGAACACTGAAGCTTTCTTT	CASSLSLGGNTEAFF	TRBJ1-1	.	TRBV7-9	.
TGTGCCAGCAGCAACCCCGGGGCGGGAGCTTTCTTT	CASSNPGAGAFF	TRBJ1-1	.	TRBV9	few
TGTGCCAGCACCACCGTCGGGGGGACCGGGGAGCTGTTTTTT	CASTTVGGTGELFF	TRBJ2-2	TRBD2	TRBV6-2/TRBV6-3	.
TGTGCCAGCAGCTTAAATCGCGGGGGCGGGGGAGATACGCAGTATTTT	CASSLNRGGGGDTQYF	TRBJ2-3	.	TRBV7-2	few
TGCGCCAGCAGCCGGGACGGCTCCCAAGAGACCCAGTACTTC	CASSRDGSQETQYF	TRBJ2-5	.	TRBV5-1	many
TGCGCCAGCAAAGGGACTAGCGGGGGGGCCGATGAGCAGTTCTTC	CASKGTSGGADEQFF	TRBJ2-1	TRBD2	TRBV5-1	.
TGCAGTGCTAAGGGGACAGGCCACACAGATACGCAGTATTTT	CSAKGTGHTDTQYF	TRBJ2-3	TRBD1	TRBV20-1	many
TGTGCCAGCTCACCACCGTCCAGCCAAGAGACCCAGTACTTC	CASSPPSSQETQYF	TRBJ2-5	.	TRBV18	.
TGTGCCAGCAGCGATAGCGGGGGGGCCGGAGAGACCCAGTACTTC	CASSDSGGAGETQYF	TRBJ2-5	TRBD2	TRBV5-8	few
TGTGCCAGCAGCCCGGGACTAGCAAAGAACACTGAAGCTTTCTTT	CASSPGLAKNTEAFF	TRBJ1-1	.	TRBV7-2	medium-sized
TGTGCCAGCAGCTTGCAGGGTATTCGAAACGAGCAGTACTTC	CASSLQGIRNEQYF	TRBJ2-7	.	TRBV7-2	many
TGTGCCAGCAGCCTCCCGGGGGGTCCCCAGTACTTC	CASSLPGGPQYF	TRBJ2-5	TRBD2	TRBV12-3/TRBV12-4	.
TGTGCCAGCAGTTTGGGGATTGCCGGGGCCAACGTCCTGACTTTC	CASSLGIAGANVLTF	TRBJ2-6	.	TRBV12-3/TRBV12-4	.
TGCGCCAGCAGCTTAGGACTAGCGAGTTGGAATGAGCAGTTCTTC	CASSLGLASWNEQFF	TRBJ2-1	TRBD2	TRBV5-1	many
TGCGCCAGCAGCTTGGGGCTGGCGCTAGCGGGGGGGATTCAAGAGACCCAGTACTTC	CASSLGLALAGGIQETQYF	TRBJ2-5	TRBD2	TRBV5-1	.
TGCGCCAGCAAAAGCCCCGGAGGGGAGCAGTACTTC	CASKSPGGEQYF	TRBJ2-7	.	TRBV10-1	.
TGTGCCAGCAGCTCTAGAGTGGTGTGGTGGGGGGGCCCTGAGACCCAGTACTTC	CASSSRVVWWGGPETQYF	TRBJ2-5	.	TRBV11-2	.
TGTGCCAGCAGCTCTGGCGCAGGACGGAACACTGAAGCTTTCTTT	CASSSGAGRNTEAFF	TRBJ1-1	.	TRBV7-2	.
TGTGCCAGCAGCTTGGACAGGGGAAGCGCTGGCAATCAGCCCCAGCATTTT	CASSLDRGSAGNQPQHF	TRBJ1-5	TRBD1	TRBV5-5	.
TGTGCCAGCAAGTTGGCCCCGGGAATGGAAGCTTTCTTT	CASKLAPGMEAFF	TRBJ1-1	.	TRBV6-4	few
TGCGCCAGCAGCTTGTCCCGTAATGAAAAACTGTTTTTT	CASSLSRNEKLFF	TRBJ1-4	.	TRBV5-1	few
TGCGCCAGCAGCTTTCCAGGGCCCGGGGAGCTGTTTTTT	CASSFPGPGELFF	TRBJ2-2	.	TRBV5-1	few
TGCAGTGCTGTAGGCGGGGGGGCAAATACGCAGTATTTT	CSAVGGGANTQYF	TRBJ2-3	TRBD2	TRBV20-1	few
TGCAGTGCTAGAGATCGGGGAGAGGGACTGTTTTTT	CSARDRGEGLFF	TRBJ1-4	.	TRBV20-1	few
TGTGCCAGCAGCCAAGATCGGAGTACTGAAGCTTTCTTT	CASSQDRSTEAFF	TRBJ1-1	.	TRBV14	.
TGTGCCAGCAGTTGGGCCATGAACACTGAAGCTTTCTTT	CASSWAMNTEAFF	TRBJ1-1	.	TRBV2	.
TGCGCCAGCAGTGTGACAGAGACCCAGTACTTC	CASSVTETQYF	TRBJ2-5	.	TRBV10-2	many
TGCGCCAGCAGCCAAGACCCAGGGGCCTCAGATACGCAGTATTTT	CASSQDPGASDTQYF	TRBJ2-3	.	TRBV4-3	.
TGCAGTGCTAGTAACAACAACCAAGAGACCCAGTACTTC	CSASNNNQETQYF	TRBJ2-5	.	TRBV20-1	few
TGCGCCAGCAGCCTCCCCCCGCGGGCAGAAGATACGCAGTATTTT	CASSLPPRAEDTQYF	TRBJ2-3	.	TRBV4-1	few
TGCGCCAGCAGGAATCAGGGTTCGAGCACTGAAGCTTTCTTT	CASRNQGSSTEAFF	TRBJ1-1	.	TRBV5-1	many
TGTGCCACCAGTGATCGGAGCGGGTCGGAGACCCAGTACTTC	CATSDRSGSETQYF	TRBJ2-5	.	TRBV24-1	few
TGCAGTGCTAGAGAGGTGGGGAACTCCTACGAGCAGTACTTC	CSAREVGNSYEQYF	TRBJ2-7	.	TRBV20-1	.
TGTGCCAGCAGCATAGAAGTTGCGCGGGGGCCAGATACGCAGTATTTT	CASSIEVARGPDTQYF	TRBJ2-3	.	TRBV7-2	once
TGTGCCAGCAGCTTTCAGGGGGCGGACGAGCAGTACTTC	CASSFQGADEQYF	TRBJ2-7	TRBD1	TRBV7-2	.
TGTGCCAGCAGGCTAACCCTGGGGAGGGGCTACACCTTC	CASRLTLGRGYTF	TRBJ1-2	.	TRBV12-3/TRBV12-4	few
TGTGCCAGCACTTTCGGGGGGCCCCAAGAGACCCAGTACTTC	CASTFGGPQETQYF	TRBJ2-5	.	TRBV12-3/TRBV12-4	many
TGTGCCAGCACCGATACCCCGACGAGGGAGACCCAGTACTTC	CASTDTPTRETQYF	TRBJ2-5	.	TRBV3-1	.
TGTGCCAGCAGTTTCCGGCCCTCCTACGAGCAGTACTTC	CASSFRPSYEQYF	TRBJ2-7	.	TRBV12-3/TRBV12-4	.
TGTGCCAGCAGCGTAGAGGGCGGGAGCACAGATACGCAGTATTTT	CASSVEGGSTDTQYF	TRBJ2-3	.	TRBV9	few
TGCAGTGCTAGCGGCCAGTATAATTCACCCCTCCACTTT	CSASGQYNSPLHF	TRBJ1-6	.	TRBV20-1	few
TGTGCCAGCAGCGCCCGATGGGTGGGGACGAATGAGCAGTTCTTC	CASSARWVGTNEQFF	TRBJ2-1	.	TRBV3-1	.
TGTGCCAGCAGCTTAGCGTCGGCAGGGGGGTTCACTGAAGCTTTCTTT	CASSLASAGGFTEAFF	TRBJ1-1	TRBD1	TRBV7-2	few
TGTGCCATCAGGGGACAGGGGGACACTGAAGCTTTCTTT	CAIRGQGDTEAFF	TRBJ1-1	TRBD1	TRBV10-3	few
TGCAGTGCTTACCTTCCAGGGGCTGCGACTGAAGCTTTCTTT	CSAYLPGAATEAFF	TRBJ1-1	.	TRBV20-1	.